What follows is one T cell receptor (beta chain) and its context. Its target is unknown. TCRdb reprocessed the 5' RACE reads with MiXCR, giving one entry per CDR3 protein. The sample lists hundreds of thousands of distinct CDR3 sequences, 20% to 25% occurring once. The record originates from a study of identical twins. Study-wide points: Compared with unrelated sharing, twin-shared out-of-frame alpha sequences had more low-probability sequences.

Germline CDR1 reads SGHRS; CDR2 reads YFSETQ. CDR3 length equals 16 residues. V shed 4 bases, J shed 6 bases, and the junction held 12 bases outside the gene matches. The sample also formed part of further work on T cells expressing NK-cell markers. That paper notes: Among the eight sequenced donors, seven tested HCMV-seropositive and one tested seronegative. The dominant NKG2C+ clonotypes represented roughly 1.0-7.5% of CD8+ T cells in over 5 donors.

Sequenced: CD4+ T cells sorted from blood. J is TRBJ1-1 and V is TRBV5-1; 10 bases are shared with TRBD1. The receptor comes from a woman between 18 and 30 years old in good health. Here the CDR3 reads CASSPGLGQGRAEAFF. The DNA for the CDR3 is TGCGCCAGCAGCCCGGGCTTGGGACAGGGGAGGGCTGAAGCTTTCTTT. Full variable domain (missing parts from reference TRBV5-1 and TRBJ1-1): KAGVTQTPRYLIKTRGQQVTLSCSPISGHRSVSWYQQTPGQGLQFLFEYFSETQRNKGNFPGRFSGRQFSNSRSEMNVSTLELGDSALYLCASSPGLGQGRAEAFFGQGTRLTVV.